This T cell receptor beta chain was documented in a study of molecular identifiers for immune sequencing clone quantification. Study conclusions and caveats: Under 1% of molecules in naive cells, but over 97% of effector molecules, belonged to clones above 20 RNA copies.

CDR3 length equals 11 residues. Germline CDR1 and CDR2: SQVTM and ANQGSEA. V gave up 7 bases and J gave up 9 bases, with 13 bases separating them. Of note for this clonotype: No antigen is known for it.

Preparation of the bulk TCR libraries relied on previously described methods and listed TCR primers. TCRdb re-called the PCR reads with MiXCR, one entry per CDR3 protein. The profile shows fewer than 45,000 distinct CDR3 sequences, about a fifth of them singletons. This clonotype originated in a human donor in good health. Some libraries in this study had Jurkat cell RNA spiked in. Sequencing was done on a sample of naive CD8+ T cells from blood, with Jurkat cell RNA spiked in. Subset specified: FACS-sorted CD8+CD4-CCR7+CD45RA+ naive T cells. The J gene is TRBJ2-1, the V gene TRBV29-1; D possibly corresponds to TRBD1 (6 bases). CDR3 region: CSANTGFEQFF. In DNA, the CDR3 is TGCAGCGCCAATACAGGGTTTGAGCAGTTCTTC.